This note documents a single T cell receptor (beta chain) sequence. The source of the sample is a study of shared clonotypes between healthy human individuals. TCRdb's table, derived via immunoSEQ multiplex PCR, lists solely in-frame clones and lacks some. This sample carries fewer than 1.4 million clones, 75% to 80% of them seen once, and the ten largest clones take roughly 0.57%. The CDR3 is 15 residues long. Germline-derived CDR1 and CDR2 are GTSNPN and SVGIG (reference sequence). V was pared by 1 base and J by 5 bases, with 14 bases between. The donors were all Caucasian adults (living in Nashville, Tennessee).

The sequencing input was memory CD4+ T cells from PBMCs. Indicated subset: CD45RA-negative fraction. This sequence was found in a man younger than 30 in good health. Some clones in this sample may be carry-over from other donors' samples. The chain joins TRBV30 to TRBJ1-4, with a weak D call TRBD1 (6 bases). The CDR3 is CAWSAVQGPNEKLFF. The CDR3 coding sequence is TGTGCCTGGAGTGCTGTACAGGGCCCGAATGAAAAACTGTTTTTT.